The 23 T cell receptor beta chains presented below share a single source sample, sequenced in a study of blood T cell repertoires in COVID-19. The data were produced by immunoSEQ multiplex PCR, yet TCRdb's version contains in-frame clones alone and is incomplete. The sample shows about 140,000 clones, roughly 86% of them seen only once. The source material was peripheral blood. The receptors derive from a man aged 45-65 years with active or convalescent COVID-19.

Written as DNA, the CDR3 is TGCGCCAGCAGTAACAGGGTAGAAGGGCAGAATGAGCAGTTCTTC. Protein sequence: CASSNRVEGQNEQFF. The chain has TRBV10-2 and TRBJ2-1, with TRBD1 as a possible D gene (6 bases). With 5 bases removed from V and 7 bases from J, the gap between germline ends came to 18 bases. This CDR3 has 15 amino acids. Per the germline V gene, CDR1 is WSHSY and CDR2 is SAAADI.

The rearrangement joins TRBV3-1 (or the pseudogene TRBV3-2) to TRBJ1-1; the D is unclear. From germline, CDR1 is LGHDT and CDR2 YNNKEL (reference sequence). This CDR3 comprises 13 residues. V lost 1 base, J lost 11 bases, and 14 bases lay in between. Here the CDR3 DNA reads TGTGCCAGCAGCCAAGTTGAGGGTTCGCGGGCTTTCTTT. This gives the protein CASSQVEGSRAFF.

The V and J genes are TRBV30 and TRBJ1-2; 11 positions match TRBD1. The CDR3 is 15 amino acids. Trimming removed 2 bases from V and 8 bases from J; junction bases left unmatched: 10. Germline V lookup: CDR1 GTSNPN, CDR2 SVGIG (reference sequence). In DNA, the CDR3 is TGTGCCTGGAGTTATGGACAGGGGGCGACGAGCGGCTACACCTTC. Protein product: CAWSYGQGATSGYTF.

The V gene is TRBV4-1, the J gene TRBJ1-4, with D perhaps matching TRBD1 (6 bases). The CDR3 extends over 14 amino acids. V shed 7 bases and J shed 3 bases, with 12 bases lying between them. Germline V lookup: CDR1 MGHRA, CDR2 YSYEKL. The DNA of the CDR3 is TGCGCCAGCATCGGACAGCAATCTAATGAAAAACTGTTTTTT. Protein: CASIGQQSNEKLFF.

In this sample, this clone turned up once. This rearrangement joins TRBV6-2 or TRBV6-3 to TRBJ1-5, with D perhaps matching TRBD1 (6 bases). The CDR3 length is 16 residues. The germline CDR1 and CDR2 sequences are MNHEY and SVGEGT. Trimming removed 2 bases from V and 6 bases from J, with 17 bases in between. The CDR3 protein is CASSYIPVAGVQPQHF. Here the CDR3 DNA reads TGTGCCAGCAGTTACATCCCTGTGGCAGGGGTTCAGCCCCAGCATTTT.

The CDR3 nucleotides read TGTGCCAGCAGTGTCGGTGCCCAGCCCCAGCATTTT. Translated, it gives CASSVGAQPQHF. The chain combines TRBV2 with TRBJ1-5; D remains unclear. The germline V gene has CDR1 SNHLY and CDR2 FYNNEI. The V gene lost 4 bases and the J gene lost 7 bases, with 8 bases spanning the gap. The CDR3 has 12 residues.

V usage is TRBV28 and J usage is TRBJ2-7; D possibly corresponds to TRBD2 (6 bases). Germline V gives CDR1 MDHEN, CDR2 SYDVKM. The CDR3 has 16 residues. The V end was cut by 1 base, the J end by 1 base, with 14 bases between. The CDR3 protein is CASSLLLRRASYEQYF. The CDR3 bases are TGTGCCAGCAGTTTATTATTGCGGAGGGCTTCCTACGAGCAGTACTTC. The full variable domain, in which reference TRBV28 and TRBJ2-7 provide the parts outside the CDR3, is DVKVTQSSRYLVKRTGEKVFLECVQDMDHENMFWYRQDPGLGLRLIYFSYDVKMKEKGDIPEGYSVSREKKERFSLILESASTNQTSMYLCASSLLLRRASYEQYFGPGTRLTVT.

This chain uses TRBV21-1 with TRBJ2-5; the D segment call TRBD2 is taken from the table without a DNA check. TRBV21-1 is annotated as a pseudogene. This CDR3 is built from 14 residues. CDR3 nucleotide sequence: TGTGCCAGCAGCAAAGCGATCTTCGCGGAGACCCAGTACTTC. As protein: CASSKAIFAETQYF.

This chain uses TRBV12-3 or TRBV12-4 with TRBJ1-3, with D possibly being TRBD1 (5 bases). The CDR3 is 13 residues long. The V end was cut by 5 bases, the J end by 4 bases, with 9 bases between. The CDR3, as DNA: TGTGCCAGCAGTATCAGGGAAGGAAACACCATATATTTT. Amino acid sequence: CASSIREGNTIYF.

The CDR3 protein is CSVDGAGGAEQYF. The CDR3, as DNA: TGCAGCGTTGATGGGGCGGGCGGGGCCGAGCAGTACTTC. V is TRBV29-1 and J is TRBJ2-7; TRBD2 is a possible D gene (6 bases). This CDR3 is built from 13 residues. The germline V gene encodes CDR1 SQVTM and CDR2 ANQGSEA. Trimming cost V 3 bases and J 6 bases, with 15 bases left between them.

The J gene is TRBJ1-4, the V gene TRBV5-4; D gene unclear. The germline V gene has CDR1 SGHNT and CDR2 YYREEE (reference sequence). The CDR3 consists of 17 residues. Trimming shortened V by 1 base and J by 0 bases, and 13 bases separated the two germline ends. CDR3 bases: TGTGCCAGCAGCTTGTCCTGGGGAGATGCAACTAATGAAAAACTGTTTTTT. This translates into CASSLSWGDATNEKLFF. The full variable domain, rest sourced from reference TRBV5-4 and TRBJ1-4, is ETGVTQSPTHLIKTRGQQVTLRCSSQSGHNTVSWYQQALGQGPQFIFQYYREEENGRGNFPPRFSGLQFPNYSSELNVNALELDDSALYLCASSLSWGDATNEKLFFGSGTQLSVL.

This chain joins TRBV7-2 and TRBJ1-5; a possible D gene is TRBD1 (6 bases). Between the trimmed V and J ends, which lost 4 bases and 2 bases, there was a span of 12 bases. Germline V gives CDR1 SGHTA, CDR2 FQGNSA. This CDR3 contains 15 residues. The CDR3 reads CASSSRQARNQPQHF. The CDR3 DNA follows: TGTGCCAGCAGCTCCAGACAGGCGCGCAATCAGCCCCAGCATTTT.

The rearrangement joins TRBV19 to TRBJ2-2; D ambiguous. The CDR3 is made up of 13 amino acids. The ends were cut back, 6 bases at V and 6 bases at J, with 11 bases in the middle. Looked up from germline, CDR1 is LNHDA and CDR2 is SQIVND (reference sequence). The CDR3 coding sequence is TGTGCCAGTAGCCCGCCCCGGGCCGGGGAGCTGTTTTTT. It translates to CASSPPRAGELFF.

This chain joins TRBV28 and TRBJ1-2, with D unclear. Trimming took off 1 base at V and 10 bases at J, with 13 bases between the two ends. The CDR3 totals 13 residues. The germline CDR1 and CDR2 sequences are MDHEN and SYDVKM. The CDR3 sequence: CASSLSSHRVYTF. For the CDR3, the DNA is TGTGCCAGCAGTTTATCATCCCATCGGGTCTACACCTTC.

The chain's CDR3 is CASSLQGSYNSPLHF. CDR3 nucleotides: TGTGCCAGCAGCTTACAGGGTTCATATAATTCACCCCTCCACTTT. This chain links TRBV7-6 with TRBJ1-6, with D possibly matching TRBD1 (5 bases). This CDR3 has 15 amino acids. Germline values: CDR1 SGHVS, CDR2 FNYEAQ. V was pared by 2 bases and J by 4 bases, with 9 bases between.

Points on this clone: At one end, the junction sequence differs from germline, possibly due to a read error. The chain employs TRBV18 and TRBJ2-7; 10 positions agree with TRBD1. The CDR3 length is 16 residues. From germline, CDR1 is KGHSH and CDR2 LQKENI. The CDR3 DNA sequence: TGTGCCAGCTCACAAAGGGACAGGGGAGCCTCCAACGAGCAGTACTTC. Its protein is CASSQRDRGASNEQYF.

The table lists this clone with a count of one. V and J are TRBV7-3 and TRBJ2-5; possibly TRBD2 for D (5 bases). This CDR3 contains 15 residues. V was cut by 3 bases and J by 3 bases, with 14 bases left in between. CDR1 is SGHTA, CDR2 FQGTGA, per germline. Written as DNA, the CDR3 is TGTGCCAGCAGCTTCGGGGTTGGGTGGAAAGAGACCCAGTACTTC. Translating it yields CASSFGVGWKETQYF.

The table lists this clone with a count of one. The CDR3, as DNA: TGTGCCAGCAGCTTACTAGCGGGAGCCTCCTACAATGAGCAGTTCTTC. It is translated as CASSLLAGASYNEQFF. The V and J genes are TRBV5-4 and TRBJ2-1, with 11 bases lining up with TRBD2. Germline-derived CDR1 and CDR2 are SGHNT and YYREEE (reference sequence). The CDR3 contains 16 residues. V was clipped by 2 bases and J by 0 bases; unmatched bases: 1. The whole variable domain, filled in from reference TRBV5-4 and TRBJ2-1, reads ETGVTQSPTHLIKTRGQQVTLRCSSQSGHNTVSWYQQALGQGPQFIFQYYREEENGRGNFPPRFSGLQFPNYSSELNVNALELDDSALYLCASSLLAGASYNEQFFGPGTRLTVL.

The chain employs TRBV2 and TRBJ2-7; a possible D gene is TRBD2 (5 bases). In germline, CDR1 is SNHLY, CDR2 FYNNEI. The CDR3 spans 14 residues. Trimming stripped 7 bases from V and 1 base from J, with 14 bases between. CDR3 in DNA: TGTGCCAGCAATACCCCAAGCGGATCCTACGAGCAGTACTTC. Protein sequence: CASNTPSGSYEQYF.

The chain has TRBV9 and TRBJ1-3, with 10 nucleotides matching TRBD1. The CDR3 loop spans 16 amino acids. Germline CDR1 reads SGDLS; CDR2 reads YYNGEE. With 4 bases clipped from V and 3 bases from J, the junction kept 7 bases outside the gene matches. CDR3 sequence reads: CASSSRDRGVGNTIYF. The CDR3 coding sequence is TGTGCCAGCAGCTCCCGGGACAGGGGAGTTGGAAACACCATATATTTT.

CDR3 region: CASSTDRAGTYNEQFF. In DNA, the CDR3 is TGTGCCAGCTCAACGGACAGGGCGGGAACCTACAATGAGCAGTTCTTC. The genes are TRBV18 and TRBJ2-1, with 8 bases fitting TRBD1. V was clipped by 5 bases and J by 2 bases; unmatched bases: 8. This CDR3 is 16 amino acids long. CDR1 is KGHSH and CDR2 is LQKENI in the germline V gene.

The J gene is TRBJ2-3, the V gene TRBV18; D is perhaps TRBD1 (6 bases). Germline CDR1 reads KGHSH; CDR2 reads LQKENI. Trimming left V 3 bases short and J 1 base short, with 11 bases between. This CDR3 has 15 amino acids. CDR3 in amino acids: CASSPWGQGTDTQYF. CDR3 nucleotides: TGTGCCAGCTCACCTTGGGGGCAGGGCACAGATACGCAGTATTTT.

This clone is a singleton in its sample. This chain links TRBV18 with TRBJ2-3; D unclear. This CDR3 has 14 amino acids. Trimming removed 0 bases at V and 4 bases at J, with 8 bases between. Germline CDR1 is KGHSH and CDR2 is LQKENI. The CDR3 region is CASSPPGLSDTQYF. For the CDR3, the DNA is TGTGCCAGCTCACCACCGGGCTTATCAGATACGCAGTATTTT.